This TCR beta chain was recorded in a study of blood T cell repertoires in COVID-19. About the study: COVID-19 samples collected from the United States, Italy and Spain covered acute and convalescent phases. PBMCs, B-cell-depleted T cells, or T cells provided the cDNA or gDNA that made up the material.

Original data processing: Reference gene primers were amplified, and this amplification served to estimate nucleated cell counts. Method: immunoSEQ multiplex PCR; TCRdb's copy keeps in-frame clones and lacks some. V and J calls and clone size are copied from that table; D and trimming were computed from the DNA. The sample contains tens of thousands of clones, 75% to 90% of which appear only once. The germline V and J ends were trimmed by 2 bases and 5 bases, with 10 bases remaining between them. Germline CDR1 reads GTSNPN; CDR2 reads SVGIG (reference sequence). The CDR3 runs 13 residues. The gene calls are TRBV30 and TRBJ1-5, with D perhaps TRBD1 (5 bases). The origin of this receptor is a man aged 25 to 40 with acute or convalescent COVID-19. Sequencing used peripheral blood. CDR3 nucleotides: TGTGCCTGGAGTACACAGGATCATCAGCCCCAGCATTTT. Its translation: CAWSTQDHQPQHF.